This TCR beta chain was retrieved from a study of blood T cells in healthy people across ages. The length of the CDR3 is 15 residues. V lost 6 bases to trimming and J lost 2 bases; unmatched junction nucleotides: 4. Germline loops: CDR1 SGHTA, CDR2 FQGNSA. Next came a second PCR, run for about 7 to 11 cycles, which used a sample-barcoded 5' primer along with a J-beta primer mix. Every cDNA was tagged by a template-switch adaptor with 12 random nucleotides. TCRdb re-called the 5' RACE reads with MiXCR, one entry per CDR3 protein. The data contain about 1.8 million distinct CDR3 sequences, around half of them seen just once; the ten biggest clones take up less than 2.5%. Peripheral blood, around 10 milliliters per donor, was collected.

The genes are TRBV7-2 and TRBJ2-3; TRBD2 agrees at 11 bases. This receptor was obtained from a woman aged 35 to 49 in good health. Input material: blood. The CDR3 reads CASRVSGGATDTQYF. CDR3 DNA sequence: TGTGCCAGCAGGGTTAGCGGGGGGGCCACAGATACGCAGTATTTT.